Below, 32 T cell receptor beta chains from the same sample are listed, as sequenced in a study of shared clonotypes between healthy human individuals. Measured with immunoSEQ multiplex PCR; TCRdb has only the in-frame clones, and not every one. The sample consists of about 1.1 million clones, approximately 80% of them appearing once. Sequenced material: memory CD4+ T cells from PBMCs. The subset: CD45RA-negative fraction. The receptors come from a man aged 18 to 29 in good health. Some clones in this sample may be carry-over from other donors' samples.

This chain connects TRBV7-9 to TRBJ1-1, with D perhaps matching TRBD1 (5 bases). The CDR3 is 14 amino acids. With 3 bases removed from V and 4 bases from J, the gap between germline ends came to 12 bases. Germline V gives CDR1 SEHNR, CDR2 FQNEAQ (reference sequence). In nucleotides, the CDR3 is TGTGCCAGCAGCTTGCGGGAGCAGGGCACTGAAGCTTTCTTT. Its protein is CASSLREQGTEAFF.

This chain links TRBV7-9 with TRBJ2-3; TRBD2 matches 13 bases. Germline V gene lookup returns CDR1 SEHNR and CDR2 FQNEAQ (reference sequence). The trim removed 3 bases at V and 3 bases at J, leaving 6 bases unmatched. CDR3 length equals 17 residues. Here the CDR3 reads CASSLGLAGKKTDTQYF. CDR3 bases: TGTGCCAGCAGCTTGGGACTAGCGGGGAAGAAAACAGATACGCAGTATTTT.

J is TRBJ1-3 and V is TRBV30, with TRBD1 matching over 7 bases. CDR1 and CDR2 (germline): GTSNPN, SVGIG (reference sequence). This CDR3 region has 15 residues. After removal of 3 bases from V and 1 base from J, the junction contained 6 bases not matched to a gene. The CDR3 loop is CAWSEGQTSGNTIYF. The CDR3 DNA reads TGTGCCTGGAGCGAGGGACAGACTTCTGGAAACACCATATATTTT.

For this clone: The junction shows a germline mismatch at one end, possibly a read error. V gene TRBV28 combines with J gene TRBJ1-5; 7 bases fit TRBD1. The CDR3 is 14 residues long. The germline V gene has CDR1 MDHEN and CDR2 SYDVKM. The CDR3 bases are TGTGCCAGCAATTTATACAGGGGCGGTCAGCCCCAGCATTTT. Amino acid sequence: CASNLYRGGQPQHF.

This clone was recorded only once. V is TRBV15 and J is TRBJ1-1; D ambiguous. Deletions cut 5 bases from V and 5 bases from J, with 18 bases between. CDR3 length: 15 residues. Germline CDR1 is LNHNV and CDR2 is YYDKDF (reference sequence). In DNA, the CDR3 is TGTGCCACCAGCTTCCGAGACGTCCTCTTGACTGAAGCTTTCTTT. Encoded protein: CATSFRDVLLTEAFF.

This chain uses TRBV6-6 with TRBJ2-7, with a tentative D call TRBD2 (5 bases). The V end was cut by 2 bases, the J end by 8 bases, with 13 bases between. The germline gives CDR1 MNHNY, CDR2 SVGAGI (reference sequence). The length of the CDR3 is 13 residues. CDR3 region: CASSYVPDWKQYF. For the CDR3, the DNA is TGTGCCAGCAGTTACGTGCCGGACTGGAAGCAGTACTTC.

The chain is built from TRBV29-1 and TRBJ1-2; no definite D call. Germline CDR1 reads SQVTM; CDR2 reads ANQGSEA. CDR3 size: 15 residues. With 4 bases removed from V and 0 bases from J, the gap between germline ends came to 15 bases. The CDR3 DNA is TGCAGCGTTGCACCTCTCACAGCGCCTAACTATGGCTACACCTTC. Its translation is CSVAPLTAPNYGYTF. The full variable domain, rest sourced from reference TRBV29-1 and TRBJ1-2, is SAVISQKPSRDICQRGTSLTIQCQVDSQVTMMFWYRQQPGQSLTLIATANQGSEATYESGFVIDKFPISRPNLTFSTLTVSNMSPEDSSIYLCSVAPLTAPNYGYTFGSGTRLTVV.

This chain connects TRBV14 to TRBJ1-5; no clear D. This CDR3 has 14 residues. The V and J ends lost 1 base and 3 bases respectively, with 7 bases between them. CDR1 is SGHDN, CDR2 FVKESK, per germline. CDR3 in DNA: TGTGCCAGCAGCCAAGGGAACATCAATCAGCCCCAGCATTTT. As protein: CASSQGNINQPQHF.

This clone occurred once. The chain combines TRBV2 with TRBJ1-3, with D uncertain. Germline loops: CDR1 SNHLY, CDR2 FYNNEI. This CDR3 is 15 amino acids long. V lost 3 bases, J lost 2 bases, and 11 bases lay in between. CDR3 sequence (DNA): TGTGCCAGCAGTGATGGGGTGGTGGCTGGAAACACCATATATTTT. The encoded protein is CASSDGVVAGNTIYF. Full variable domain (missing parts from reference TRBV2 and TRBJ1-3): EPEVTQTPSHQVTQMGQEVILRCVPISNHLYFYWYRQILGQKVEFLVSFYNNEISEKSEIFDDQFSVERPDGSNFTLKIRSTKLEDSAMYFCASSDGVVAGNTIYFGEGSWLTVV.

This clone was seen only once. Here the CDR3 DNA reads TGTGCCAGCAGTTTGGGCACCCACACGGGGGAGACCCAGTACTTC. Amino acids: CASSLGTHTGETQYF. The genes are TRBV28 and TRBJ2-5, with D possibly matching TRBD2 (5 bases). Germline CDR1 and CDR2: MDHEN and SYDVKM. V was trimmed by 3 bases and J by 5 bases, leaving 16 bases between them. The CDR3 contains 15 residues.

The chain couples TRBV19 to TRBJ2-2; D is uncertain. This CDR3 has 11 residues. V lost 7 bases and J 7 bases, leaving 7 bases between the germline ends. Germline CDR1 reads LNHDA; CDR2 reads SQIVND (reference sequence). Here the CDR3 DNA reads TGTGCCAGTACTACGGGCGGGGAGCTGTTTTTT. Its protein product is CASTTGGELFF.

The chain joins TRBV5-1 to TRBJ1-6, with 10 positions matching TRBD1. V was pared by 4 bases and J by 10 bases, with 5 bases of the junction left unmatched. CDR3 length: 14 amino acids. CDR1 SGHRS and CDR2 YFSETQ come from the germline V gene. CDR3 amino acids: CASSPGTGESPLHF. In DNA, the CDR3 is TGCGCCAGCAGCCCCGGGACAGGGGAGTCACCCCTCCACTTT.

In this sample, this clone turned up many times. This chain uses TRBV13 with TRBJ2-5, with 13 bases matching TRBD2. In germline, CDR1 is PRHDT, CDR2 FYEKMQ (reference sequence). V shed 5 bases, J shed 3 bases, and the junction held 9 bases outside the gene matches. This CDR3 region has 17 residues. The CDR3 loop is CASSTGLAGVGEETQYF. The CDR3, as DNA: TGTGCCAGCAGCACCGGACTAGCGGGAGTTGGGGAAGAGACCCAGTACTTC.

The CDR3 DNA reads as TGTGCCAGCAGCTTGTCCGGGACTAGCGGCACAGATACGCAGTATTTT. Translating it yields CASSLSGTSGTDTQYF. This rearrangement joins TRBV5-4 to TRBJ2-3; TRBD2 matches at 10 bases. The CDR3 has 16 residues. Germline-derived CDR1 and CDR2 are SGHNT and YYREEE (reference sequence). V shed 1 base, J shed 1 base, and the junction held 3 bases outside the gene matches.

The V call is TRBV27, the J call TRBJ2-1, with 15 nucleotides matching TRBD2. Germline trimming cut 6 bases from V and 6 bases from J; bases unmatched to any gene: 12. CDR3 size: 18 residues. The germline V gene encodes CDR1 MNHEY and CDR2 SMNVEV (reference sequence). The CDR3 loop reads CASSLGLAGGLAINEQFF. In DNA, the CDR3 is TGTGCCAGCAGCTTGGGACTAGCGGGAGGCCTCGCCATCAATGAGCAGTTCTTC.

With regard to this clone: Distinct nucleotide sequences in the sample also encode this CDR3. This chain connects TRBV28 to TRBJ2-5; no firm D call. The ends were cut back, 5 bases at V and 7 bases at J, with 11 bases in the middle. The CDR3 consists of 12 residues. CDR1 and CDR2 from the germline V gene are MDHEN and SYDVKM. The CDR3 reads CASSLLRGTQYF. The DNA of the CDR3 is TGTGCCAGCAGTCTCCTTCGTGGGACCCAGTACTTC.

In regard to this clone: A much larger clonotype is one base distant, so this may be a read error. Other DNA sequences within the sample encode an identical CDR3. The gene calls are TRBV6-6 and TRBJ2-7; 13 bases are a match to TRBD2. Germline lookup yields CDR1 MNHNY and CDR2 SVGAGI (reference sequence). This CDR3 has 15 residues. Trimming took 4 bases from V and 3 from J; bases not matched to a gene: 3. The CDR3 DNA reads as TGTGCCAGCAGTTCCCGGACTAGCGGGAGCTACGAGCAGTACTTC. Its protein product is CASSSRTSGSYEQYF.

This clone has a handful of counts. The rearrangement joins TRBV5-1 to TRBJ2-3; D remains ambiguous. V dropped 4 bases and J dropped 10 bases, with 13 bases sitting between them. The CDR3 runs 12 residues. Germline CDR1 and CDR2: SGHRS and YFSETQ. DNA for the CDR3: TGCGCCAGCAGCGTGACTGGCGATCCGCAGTATTTT. Translated, it gives CASSVTGDPQYF. The variable domain in full, completed from reference TRBV5-1 and TRBJ2-3, reads KAGVTQTPRYLIKTRGQQVTLSCSPISGHRSVSWYQQTPGQGLQFLFEYFSETQRNKGNFPGRFSGRQFSNSRSEMNVSTLELGDSALYLCASSVTGDPQYFGPGTRLTVL.

Turning to this clone: A much bigger clone sits one base away, suggesting this may be a read error. The chain has TRBV29-1 and TRBJ2-1, with 8 bases matching TRBD1. There are 17 residues in the CDR3. Germline assignment: CDR1 SQVTM and CDR2 ANQGSEA. DNA of the CDR3: TGCAGCGTCGGTGGGACAGGAAAAACTAGGGGCTACAATGAGCAGCTCTTC. Residues: CSVGGTGKTRGYNEQLF.

This clone was found a few times. V gene TRBV6-5 combines with J gene TRBJ1-2; 7 bases match TRBD1. Trimming took 7 bases from V and 3 from J; bases not matched to a gene: 8. The germline CDR1 and CDR2 sequences are MNHEY and SVGAGI. This CDR3 contains 14 residues. In DNA, the CDR3 is TGTGCCAGCACTGCGGGACAGAGATACTATGGCTACACCTTC. This encodes CASTAGQRYYGYTF.

For the CDR3, the DNA is TGTGCCAGCAGCCGGGACCTTCAAACGAGAGAGCAGTACTTC. It encodes CASSRDLQTREQYF. The chain joins TRBV4-2 to TRBJ2-7; either TRBD1 or TRBD2 may fit D (5 bases each). Germline CDR1 LGHNA, CDR2 YNFKEQ. The V end was cut by 4 bases, the J end by 7 bases, with 17 bases between. There are 14 residues in the CDR3.

This chain links TRBV27 with TRBJ2-1; D unresolved. V was clipped by 10 bases and J by 6 bases, with 28 bases between them. This CDR3 has 17 residues. The germline gives CDR1 MNHEY, CDR2 SMNVEV (reference sequence). The CDR3 spells CATQPRVSVFTGNEQFF. CDR3 in DNA: TGTGCCACTCAGCCCCGAGTCTCGGTGTTCACCGGCAATGAGCAGTTCTTC.

Worth noting for this clone: Different DNA sequences within this sample yield the same CDR3. The CDR3 DNA sequence: TGTGCCAGCAGCCAAGGACCGAATGAGCAGTTCTTC. Its translation: CASSQGPNEQFF. The chain recombines TRBV4-2 with TRBJ2-1; D call uncertain. Trimming removed 1 base from V and 7 bases from J, with 5 bases in between. Germline CDR1 reads LGHNA; CDR2 reads YNFKEQ. The CDR3 is made up of 12 amino acids.

The chain carries TRBV9 and TRBJ2-5, with D possibly called TRBD1 or TRBD2 (5 bases each). This CDR3 comprises 17 residues. Trimming left V 0 bases short and J 2 bases short, with 17 bases between. In germline, CDR1 is SGDLS, CDR2 YYNGEE. This CDR3 is CASSVGAVGAQQETQYF. The CDR3 region has the DNA TGTGCCAGCAGCGTAGGGGCGGTCGGGGCGCAACAAGAGACCCAGTACTTC.

This chain joins TRBV6-1 and TRBJ1-4; TRBD1 is a possible D gene (6 bases). V shed 0 bases and J shed 6 bases, with 17 bases lying between them. Germline lookup yields CDR1 MNHNS and CDR2 SASEGT. The CDR3 sequence is 17 residues long. The CDR3, as DNA: TGTGCCAGCAGTGAAGCTTTATCCCGGGACACGCATGAAAAACTGTTTTTT. As protein: CASSEALSRDTHEKLFF.

V usage is TRBV5-1 and J usage is TRBJ2-1; possibly TRBD1 or TRBD2 for D (6 bases each). In germline, CDR1 is SGHRS, CDR2 YFSETQ. The CDR3 is 12 residues long. Trimming took off 4 bases at V and 10 bases at J, with 12 bases between the two ends. This CDR3 reads CASSEPGAEQFF. The CDR3 DNA follows: TGCGCCAGCAGCGAGCCGGGGGCCGAGCAGTTCTTC. Full variable domain (rest looked up from reference TRBV5-1 and TRBJ2-1): KAGVTQTPRYLIKTRGQQVTLSCSPISGHRSVSWYQQTPGQGLQFLFEYFSETQRNKGNFPGRFSGRQFSNSRSEMNVSTLELGDSALYLCASSEPGAEQFFGPGTRLTVL.

The chain joins TRBV6-6 to TRBJ2-2, with 8 positions matching TRBD1. V shed 0 bases, J shed 7 bases, and the junction held 7 bases outside the gene matches. This CDR3 has 16 amino acids. Germline loops: CDR1 MNHNY, CDR2 SVGAGI (reference sequence). CDR3: CASSYSKTGDNGELFF. Here the CDR3 DNA reads TGTGCCAGCAGTTACTCGAAGACAGGGGATAACGGGGAGCTGTTTTTT.

The chain couples TRBV4-2 to TRBJ2-3; 7 bases are a match to TRBD2. The CDR3 is 16 residues long. The germline CDR1 and CDR2 sequences are LGHNA and YNFKEQ. With 1 base clipped from V and 5 bases from J, the junction kept 9 bases outside the gene matches. Here the CDR3 reads CASSQVLAEGGDTQYF. CDR3 DNA sequence: TGTGCCAGCAGCCAAGTCCTAGCGGAGGGCGGAGATACGCAGTATTTT.

This clone has only a few counts. The V call is TRBV6-5, the J call TRBJ1-1, with unresolved D. There are 15 residues in the CDR3. Trimming cost V 0 bases and J 0 bases, with 8 bases left between them. Per germline, CDR1 MNHEY and CDR2 SVGAGI. The CDR3 DNA follows: TGTGCCAGCAGTTACTCGAGAAGGGTGAACACTGAAGCTTTCTTT. It codes for CASSYSRRVNTEAFF.

This chain links TRBV6-5 with TRBJ2-5; D gene unclear. The germline V and J ends were trimmed by 5 bases and 2 bases, with 12 bases remaining between them. This CDR3 contains 14 residues. Germline V lookup: CDR1 MNHEY, CDR2 SVGAGI. CDR3 sequence: CASSVKEEQETQYF. The CDR3 DNA reads TGTGCCAGCAGTGTAAAAGAAGAACAAGAGACCCAGTACTTC.

V gene TRBV29-1 combines with J gene TRBJ2-3; D is perhaps TRBD1 or TRBD2 (6 bases each). Trimming pared 0 bases from V and 6 bases from J, leaving 16 bases between. There are 15 residues in the CDR3. The germline CDR1 and CDR2 sequences are SQVTM and ANQGSEA. The CDR3 protein is CSVEEGGSLGDTQYF. The CDR3 DNA is TGCAGCGTTGAAGAGGGGGGCTCCTTGGGGGATACGCAGTATTTT.

V usage is TRBV5-1 and J usage is TRBJ2-7, with 11 bases matching TRBD2. This CDR3 contains 16 residues. The germline V gene encodes CDR1 SGHRS and CDR2 YFSETQ. Germline trimming cut 0 bases from V and 6 bases from J; bases unmatched to any gene: 8. This CDR3 reads CASSLASTSGSSEQYF. For the CDR3, the DNA is TGCGCCAGCAGCTTGGCGTCCACTAGCGGGAGCAGCGAGCAGTACTTC.